This TCR beta chain was obtained from a study of control samples from healthy donors and cancer patients. Clones were read by immunoSEQ multiplex PCR, and TCRdb kept only the in-frame ones, dropping some. Counted here are approximately 70,000 clones, more than 75% occurring once; the ten biggest clones make up approximately 2.1%. The CDR3 sequence is 13 residues long. The V end lost 8 bases, the J end lost 4 bases, and 15 bases lay between the germline ends. Germline V CDR1 and CDR2: SQVTM, ANQGSEA. This TCR came from a woman between 50 and 59 years old with head and neck cancer. The material sequenced was PBMCs. The chain joins TRBV29-1 to TRBJ2-1; unclear D gene. The CDR3 loop is CSCLTPFYNEQFF. Here the CDR3 DNA reads TGCAGCTGCCTCACACCTTTTTACAATGAGCAGTTCTTC.